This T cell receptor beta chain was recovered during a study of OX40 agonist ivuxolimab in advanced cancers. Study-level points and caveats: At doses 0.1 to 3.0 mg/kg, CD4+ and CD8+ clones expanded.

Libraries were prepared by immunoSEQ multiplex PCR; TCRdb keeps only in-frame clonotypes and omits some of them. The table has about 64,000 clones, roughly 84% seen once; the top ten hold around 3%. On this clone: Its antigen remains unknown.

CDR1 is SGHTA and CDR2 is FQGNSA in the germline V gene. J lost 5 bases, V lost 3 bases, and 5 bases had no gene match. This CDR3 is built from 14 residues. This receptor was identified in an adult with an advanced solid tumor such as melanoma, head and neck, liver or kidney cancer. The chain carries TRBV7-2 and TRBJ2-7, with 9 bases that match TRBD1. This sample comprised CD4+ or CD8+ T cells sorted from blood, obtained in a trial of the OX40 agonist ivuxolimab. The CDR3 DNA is TGTGCCAGCAGCTTTGCGGGACAGGGACACGAGCAGTACTTC. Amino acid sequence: CASSFAGQGHEQYF.